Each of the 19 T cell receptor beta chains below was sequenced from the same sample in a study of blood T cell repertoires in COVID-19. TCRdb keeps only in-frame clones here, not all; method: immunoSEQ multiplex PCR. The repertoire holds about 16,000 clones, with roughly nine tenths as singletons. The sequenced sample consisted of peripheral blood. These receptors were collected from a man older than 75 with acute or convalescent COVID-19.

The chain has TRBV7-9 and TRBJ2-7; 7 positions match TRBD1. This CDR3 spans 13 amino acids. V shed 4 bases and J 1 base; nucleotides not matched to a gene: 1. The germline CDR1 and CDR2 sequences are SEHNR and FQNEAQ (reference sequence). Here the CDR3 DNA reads TGTGCCAGCAGCTGGGACAGTTCCTACGAGCAGTACTTC. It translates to CASSWDSSYEQYF.

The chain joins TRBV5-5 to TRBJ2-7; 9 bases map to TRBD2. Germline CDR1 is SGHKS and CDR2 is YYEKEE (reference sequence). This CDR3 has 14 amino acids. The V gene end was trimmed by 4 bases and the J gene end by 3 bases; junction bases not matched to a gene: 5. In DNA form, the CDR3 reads TGTGCCAGCAGCATGGGACTAGCAGACTACGAGCAGTACTTC. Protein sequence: CASSMGLADYEQYF. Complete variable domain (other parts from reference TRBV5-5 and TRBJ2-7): DAGVTQSPTHLIKTRGQQVTLRCSPISGHKSVSWYQQVLGQGPQFIFQYYEKEERGRGNFPDRFSARQFPNYSSELNVNALLLGDSALYLCASSMGLADYEQYFGPGTRLTVT.

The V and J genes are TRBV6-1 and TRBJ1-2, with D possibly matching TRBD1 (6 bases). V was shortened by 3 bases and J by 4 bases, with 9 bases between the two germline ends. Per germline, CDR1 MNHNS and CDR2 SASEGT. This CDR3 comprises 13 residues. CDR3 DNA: TGTGCCAGCAGTGATGGACAGTCCTATGGCTACACCTTC. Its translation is CASSDGQSYGYTF.

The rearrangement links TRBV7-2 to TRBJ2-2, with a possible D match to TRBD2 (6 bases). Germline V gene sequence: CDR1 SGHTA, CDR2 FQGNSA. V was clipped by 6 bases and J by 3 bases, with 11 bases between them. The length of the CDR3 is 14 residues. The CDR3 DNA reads TGTGCCAGCAGGGCCGGGACTCACACCGGGGAGCTGTTTTTT. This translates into CASRAGTHTGELFF.

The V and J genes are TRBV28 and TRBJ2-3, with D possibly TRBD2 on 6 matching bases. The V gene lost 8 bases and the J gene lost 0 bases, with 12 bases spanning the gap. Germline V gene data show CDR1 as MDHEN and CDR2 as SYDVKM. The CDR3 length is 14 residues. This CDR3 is CASRRTTSTDTQYF. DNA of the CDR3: TGTGCCAGCCGGCGGACTACTAGCACAGATACGCAGTATTTT.

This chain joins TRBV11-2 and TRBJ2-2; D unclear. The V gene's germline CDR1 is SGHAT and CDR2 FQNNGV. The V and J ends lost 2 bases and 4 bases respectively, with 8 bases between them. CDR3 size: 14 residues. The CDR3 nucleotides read TGTGCCAGCAGCTTACACTCGGGCACCGGGGAGCTGTTTTTT. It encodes CASSLHSGTGELFF.

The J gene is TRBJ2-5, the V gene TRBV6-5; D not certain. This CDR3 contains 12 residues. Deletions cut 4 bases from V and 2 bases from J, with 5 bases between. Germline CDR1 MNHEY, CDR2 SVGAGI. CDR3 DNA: TGTGCCAGCAGTTCGTTTCAAGAGACCCAGTACTTC. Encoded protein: CASSSFQETQYF.

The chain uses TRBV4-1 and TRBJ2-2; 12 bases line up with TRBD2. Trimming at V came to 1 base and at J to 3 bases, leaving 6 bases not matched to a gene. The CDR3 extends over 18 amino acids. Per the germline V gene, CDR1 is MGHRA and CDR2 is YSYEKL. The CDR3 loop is CASSQGGGLAGDTGELFF. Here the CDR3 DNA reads TGCGCCAGCAGCCAAGGGGGGGGACTAGCGGGCGACACCGGGGAGCTGTTTTTT.

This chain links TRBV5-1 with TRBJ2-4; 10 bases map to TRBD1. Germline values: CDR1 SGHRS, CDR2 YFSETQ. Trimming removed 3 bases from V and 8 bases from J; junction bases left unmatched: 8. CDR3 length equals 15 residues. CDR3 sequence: CASSSQDRGLDIQYF. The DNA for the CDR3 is TGCGCCAGCAGCTCGCAAGACAGGGGGCTTGACATTCAGTACTTC.

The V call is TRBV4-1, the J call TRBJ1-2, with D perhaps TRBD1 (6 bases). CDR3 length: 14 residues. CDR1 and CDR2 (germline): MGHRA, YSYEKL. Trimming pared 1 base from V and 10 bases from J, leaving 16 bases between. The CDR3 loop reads CASSQARQADHYTF. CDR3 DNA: TGCGCCAGCAGCCAAGCTAGACAGGCCGACCACTACACCTTC.

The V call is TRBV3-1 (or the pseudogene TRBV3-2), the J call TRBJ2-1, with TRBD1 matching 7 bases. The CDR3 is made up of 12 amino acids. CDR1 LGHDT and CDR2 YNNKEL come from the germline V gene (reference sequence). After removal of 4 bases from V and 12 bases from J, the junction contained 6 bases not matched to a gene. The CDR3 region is CASSPGGWVQFF. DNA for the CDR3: TGTGCCAGCAGCCCAGGGGGATGGGTGCAGTTCTTC.

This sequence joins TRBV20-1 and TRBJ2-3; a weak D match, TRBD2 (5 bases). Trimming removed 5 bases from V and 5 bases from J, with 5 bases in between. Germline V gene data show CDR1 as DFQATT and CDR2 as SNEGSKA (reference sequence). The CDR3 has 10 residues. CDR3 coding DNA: TGCAGTGCTCGGGGAGATACGCAGTATTTT. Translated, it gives CSARGDTQYF.

CDR3 in DNA: TGTGCCAGCAAACAGACAGGATACGATTCACCCCTCCACTTT. The encoded protein is CASKQTGYDSPLHF. The V gene is TRBV25-1, the J gene TRBJ1-6; D may be TRBD1 (6 bases). Trimming took off 7 bases at V and 8 bases at J, with 15 bases between the two ends. The length of the CDR3 is 14 residues. The germline gives CDR1 MGHDK, CDR2 SYGVNS.

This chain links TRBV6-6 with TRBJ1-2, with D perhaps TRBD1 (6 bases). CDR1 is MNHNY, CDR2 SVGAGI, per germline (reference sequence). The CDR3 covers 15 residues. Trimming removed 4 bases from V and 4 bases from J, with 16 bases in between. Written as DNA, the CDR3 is TGTGCCAGCAGTTCTTTTGACAGGCCCATCTATGGCTACACCTTC. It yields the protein CASSSFDRPIYGYTF.

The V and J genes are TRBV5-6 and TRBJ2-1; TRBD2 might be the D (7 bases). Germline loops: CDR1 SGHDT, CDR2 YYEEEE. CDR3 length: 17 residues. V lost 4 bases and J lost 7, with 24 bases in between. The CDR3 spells CASSPLGGATTLNEQFF. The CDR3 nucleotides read TGTGCCAGCAGCCCGCTGGGGGGGGCGACGACTTTAAATGAGCAGTTCTTC.

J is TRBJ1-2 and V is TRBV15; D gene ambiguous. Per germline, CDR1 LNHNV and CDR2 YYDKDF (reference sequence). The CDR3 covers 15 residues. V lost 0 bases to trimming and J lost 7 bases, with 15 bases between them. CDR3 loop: CATSRDYAREGGYTF. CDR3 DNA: TGTGCCACCAGCAGAGATTACGCGAGGGAAGGTGGCTACACCTTC.

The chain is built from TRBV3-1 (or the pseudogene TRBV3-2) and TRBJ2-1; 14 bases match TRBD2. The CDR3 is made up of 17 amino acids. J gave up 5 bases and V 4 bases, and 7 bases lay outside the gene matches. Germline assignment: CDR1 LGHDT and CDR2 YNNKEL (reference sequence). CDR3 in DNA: TGTGCCAGCAGCCCCTTTTCGACTAGCGGGAGGGACAATGAGCAGTTCTTC. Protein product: CASSPFSTSGRDNEQFF.

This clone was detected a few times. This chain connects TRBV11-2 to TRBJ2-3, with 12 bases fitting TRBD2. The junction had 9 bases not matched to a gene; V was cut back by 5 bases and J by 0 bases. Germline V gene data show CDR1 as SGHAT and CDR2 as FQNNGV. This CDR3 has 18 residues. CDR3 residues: CASSQRLAGASSTDTQYF. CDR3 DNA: TGTGCCAGCAGCCAAAGACTAGCGGGGGCTTCTAGCACAGATACGCAGTATTTT.

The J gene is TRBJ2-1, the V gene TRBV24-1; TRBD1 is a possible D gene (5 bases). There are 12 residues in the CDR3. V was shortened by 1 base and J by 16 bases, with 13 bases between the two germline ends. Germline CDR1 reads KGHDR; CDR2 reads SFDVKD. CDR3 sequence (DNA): TGTGCCACCAGTGATTTCACAGGAAATTATTTCTTC. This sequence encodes CATSDFTGNYFF.